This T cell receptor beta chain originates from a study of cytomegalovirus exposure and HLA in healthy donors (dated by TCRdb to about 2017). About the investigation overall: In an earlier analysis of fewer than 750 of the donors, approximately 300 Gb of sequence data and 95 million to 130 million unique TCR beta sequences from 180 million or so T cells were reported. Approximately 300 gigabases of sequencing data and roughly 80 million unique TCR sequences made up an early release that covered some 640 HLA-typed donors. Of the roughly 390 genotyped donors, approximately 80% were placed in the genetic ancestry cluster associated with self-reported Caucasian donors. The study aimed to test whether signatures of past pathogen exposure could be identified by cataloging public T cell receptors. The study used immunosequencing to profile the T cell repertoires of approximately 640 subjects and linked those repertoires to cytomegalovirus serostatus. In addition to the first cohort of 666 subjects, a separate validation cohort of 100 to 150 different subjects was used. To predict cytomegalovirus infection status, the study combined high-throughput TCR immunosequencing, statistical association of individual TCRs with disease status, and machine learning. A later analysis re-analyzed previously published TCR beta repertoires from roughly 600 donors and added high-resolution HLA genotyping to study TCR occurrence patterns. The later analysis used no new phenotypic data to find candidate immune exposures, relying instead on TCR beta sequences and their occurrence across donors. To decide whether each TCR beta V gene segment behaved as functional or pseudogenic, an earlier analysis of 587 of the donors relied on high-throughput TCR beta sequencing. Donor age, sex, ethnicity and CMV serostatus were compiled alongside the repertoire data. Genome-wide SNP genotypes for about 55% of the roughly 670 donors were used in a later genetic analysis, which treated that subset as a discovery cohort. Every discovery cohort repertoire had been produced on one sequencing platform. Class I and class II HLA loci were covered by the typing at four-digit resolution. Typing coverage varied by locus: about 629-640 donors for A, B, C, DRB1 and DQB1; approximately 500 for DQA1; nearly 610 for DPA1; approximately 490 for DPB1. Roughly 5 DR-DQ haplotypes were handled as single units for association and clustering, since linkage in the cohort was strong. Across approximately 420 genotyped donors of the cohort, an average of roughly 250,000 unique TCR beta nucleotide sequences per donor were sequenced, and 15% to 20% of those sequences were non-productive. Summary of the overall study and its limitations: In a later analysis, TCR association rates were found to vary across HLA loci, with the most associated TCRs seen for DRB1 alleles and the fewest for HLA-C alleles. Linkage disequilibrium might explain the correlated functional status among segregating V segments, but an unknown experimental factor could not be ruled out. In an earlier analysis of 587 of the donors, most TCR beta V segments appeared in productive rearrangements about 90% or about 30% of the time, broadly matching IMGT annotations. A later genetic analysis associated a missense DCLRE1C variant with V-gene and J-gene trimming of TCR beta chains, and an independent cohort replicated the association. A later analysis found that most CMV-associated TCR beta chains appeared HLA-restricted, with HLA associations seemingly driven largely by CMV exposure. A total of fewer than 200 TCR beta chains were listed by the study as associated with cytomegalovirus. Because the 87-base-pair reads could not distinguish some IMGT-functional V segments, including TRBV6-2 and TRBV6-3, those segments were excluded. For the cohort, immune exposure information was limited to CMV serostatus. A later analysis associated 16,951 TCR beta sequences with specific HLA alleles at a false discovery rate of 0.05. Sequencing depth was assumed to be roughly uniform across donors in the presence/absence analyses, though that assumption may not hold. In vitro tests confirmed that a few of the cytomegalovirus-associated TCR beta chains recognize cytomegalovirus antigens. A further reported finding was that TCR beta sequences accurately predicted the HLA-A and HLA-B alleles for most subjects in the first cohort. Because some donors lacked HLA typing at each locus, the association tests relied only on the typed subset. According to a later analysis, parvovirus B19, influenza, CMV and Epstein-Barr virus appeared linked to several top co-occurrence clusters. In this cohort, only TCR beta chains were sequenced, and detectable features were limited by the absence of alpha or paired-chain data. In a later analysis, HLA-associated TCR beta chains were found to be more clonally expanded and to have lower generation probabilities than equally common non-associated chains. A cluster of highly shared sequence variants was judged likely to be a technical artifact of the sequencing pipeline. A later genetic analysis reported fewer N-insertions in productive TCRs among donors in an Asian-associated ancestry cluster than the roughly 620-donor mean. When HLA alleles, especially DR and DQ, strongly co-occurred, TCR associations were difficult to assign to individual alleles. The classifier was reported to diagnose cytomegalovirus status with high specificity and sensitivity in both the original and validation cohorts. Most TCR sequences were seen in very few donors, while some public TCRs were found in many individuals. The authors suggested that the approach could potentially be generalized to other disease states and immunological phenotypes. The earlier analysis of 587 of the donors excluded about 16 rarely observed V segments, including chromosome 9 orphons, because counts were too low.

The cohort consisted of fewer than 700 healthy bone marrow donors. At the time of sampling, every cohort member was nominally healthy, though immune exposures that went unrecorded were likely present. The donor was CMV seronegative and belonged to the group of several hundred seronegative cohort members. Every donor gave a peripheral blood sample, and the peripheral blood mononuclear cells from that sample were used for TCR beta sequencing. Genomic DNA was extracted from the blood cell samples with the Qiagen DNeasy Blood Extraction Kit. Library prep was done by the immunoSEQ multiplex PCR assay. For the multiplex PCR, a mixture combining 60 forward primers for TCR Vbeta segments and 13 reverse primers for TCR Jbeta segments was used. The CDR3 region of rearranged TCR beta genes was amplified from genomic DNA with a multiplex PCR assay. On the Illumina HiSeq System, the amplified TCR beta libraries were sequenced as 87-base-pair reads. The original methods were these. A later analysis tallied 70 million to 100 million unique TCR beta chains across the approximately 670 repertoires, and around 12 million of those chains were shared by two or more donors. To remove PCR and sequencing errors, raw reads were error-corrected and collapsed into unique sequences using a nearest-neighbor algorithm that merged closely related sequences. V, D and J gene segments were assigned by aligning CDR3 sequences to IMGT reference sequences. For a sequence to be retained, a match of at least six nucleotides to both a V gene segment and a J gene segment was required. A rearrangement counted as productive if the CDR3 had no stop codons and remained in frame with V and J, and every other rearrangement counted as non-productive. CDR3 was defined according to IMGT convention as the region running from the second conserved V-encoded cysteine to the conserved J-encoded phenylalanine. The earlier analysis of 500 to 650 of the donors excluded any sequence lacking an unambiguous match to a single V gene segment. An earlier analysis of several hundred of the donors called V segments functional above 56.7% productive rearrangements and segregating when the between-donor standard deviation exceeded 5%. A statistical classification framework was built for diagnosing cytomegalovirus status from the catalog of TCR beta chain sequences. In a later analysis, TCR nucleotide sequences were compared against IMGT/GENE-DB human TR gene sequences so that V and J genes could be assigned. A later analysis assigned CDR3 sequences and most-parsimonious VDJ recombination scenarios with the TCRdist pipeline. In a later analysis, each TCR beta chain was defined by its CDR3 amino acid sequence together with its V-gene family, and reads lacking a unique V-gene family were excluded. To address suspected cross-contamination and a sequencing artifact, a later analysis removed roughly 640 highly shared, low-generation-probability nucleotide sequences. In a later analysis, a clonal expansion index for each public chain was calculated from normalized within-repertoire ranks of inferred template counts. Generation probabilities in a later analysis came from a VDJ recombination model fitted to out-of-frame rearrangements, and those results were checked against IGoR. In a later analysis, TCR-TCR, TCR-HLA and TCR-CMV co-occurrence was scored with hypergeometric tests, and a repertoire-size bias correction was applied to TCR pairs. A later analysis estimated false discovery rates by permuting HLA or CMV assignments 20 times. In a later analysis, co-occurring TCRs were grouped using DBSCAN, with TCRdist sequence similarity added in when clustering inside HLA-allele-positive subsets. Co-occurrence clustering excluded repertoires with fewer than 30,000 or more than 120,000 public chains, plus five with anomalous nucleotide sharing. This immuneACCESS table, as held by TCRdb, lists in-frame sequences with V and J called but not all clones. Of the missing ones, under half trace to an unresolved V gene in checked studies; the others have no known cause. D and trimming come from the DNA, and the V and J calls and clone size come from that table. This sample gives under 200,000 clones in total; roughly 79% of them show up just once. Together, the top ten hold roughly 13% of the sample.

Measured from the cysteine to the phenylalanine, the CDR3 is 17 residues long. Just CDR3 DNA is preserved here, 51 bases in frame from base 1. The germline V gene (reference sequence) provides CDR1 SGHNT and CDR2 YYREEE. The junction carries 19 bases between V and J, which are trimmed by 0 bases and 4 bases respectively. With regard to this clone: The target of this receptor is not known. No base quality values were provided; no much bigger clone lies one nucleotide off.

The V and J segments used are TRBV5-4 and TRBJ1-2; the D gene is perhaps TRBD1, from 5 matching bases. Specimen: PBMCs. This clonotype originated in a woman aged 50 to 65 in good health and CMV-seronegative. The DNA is TGTGCCAGCAGCTTGGTTCAGGCAGTTGGGCAGGGCTATGGCTACACCTTC. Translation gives CASSLVQAVGQGYGYTF.